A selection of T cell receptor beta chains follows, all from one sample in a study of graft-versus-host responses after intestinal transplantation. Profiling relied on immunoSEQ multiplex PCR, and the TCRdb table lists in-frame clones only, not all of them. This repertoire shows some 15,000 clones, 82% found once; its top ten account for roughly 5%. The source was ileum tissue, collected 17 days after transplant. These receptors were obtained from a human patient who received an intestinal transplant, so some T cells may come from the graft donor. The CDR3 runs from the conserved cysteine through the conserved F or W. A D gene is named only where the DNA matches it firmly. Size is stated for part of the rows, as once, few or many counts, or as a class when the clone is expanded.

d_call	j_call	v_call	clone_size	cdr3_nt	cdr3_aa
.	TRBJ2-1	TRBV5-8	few	TGTGCCAGCAGCTTGGGGGGCGAAAATGAGCAGTTCTTC	CASSLGGENEQFF
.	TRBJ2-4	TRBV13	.	TGTGCCAGCAGCTTAGGTTTAAACATTCAGTACTTC	CASSLGLNIQYF
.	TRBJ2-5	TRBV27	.	TGTGCCAGCGTGGGGGCCCCGTCGGCCCAGTACTTC	CASVGAPSAQYF
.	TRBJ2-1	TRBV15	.	TGTGCCACCAGCACAGCGACCGGGCGGTTGTTCTTC	CATSTATGRLFF
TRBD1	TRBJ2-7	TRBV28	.	TGTGCCAGCAGCCAAAGGGACAGGGCAACAAGCTCCTACGAGCAGTACTTC	CASSQRDRATSSYEQYF
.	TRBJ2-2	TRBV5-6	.	TGTGCCAGCAGCACAATTTCCGGGGAGCTGTTTTTT	CASSTISGELFF
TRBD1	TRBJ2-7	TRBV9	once	TGTGCCAGCAGCGTAGCAGGACAGGGATCCTACGAGCAGTACTTC	CASSVAGQGSYEQYF
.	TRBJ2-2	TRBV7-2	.	TGTGCCAGCACCGTCAAGACCGGGGAGCTGTTTTTT	CASTVKTGELFF
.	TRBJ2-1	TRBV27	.	TGTGCCAGCAGTTTAGACCGCACAAGCTACAATGAGCAGTTCTTC	CASSLDRTSYNEQFF
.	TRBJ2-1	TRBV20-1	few	TGCAGTGCTAGAGACTACAATGAGCAGTTCTTC	CSARDYNEQFF
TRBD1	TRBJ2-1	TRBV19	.	TGTGCCAGTAGTTGGACAGGGTACGGCGATGAGCAGTTCTTC	CASSWTGYGDEQFF
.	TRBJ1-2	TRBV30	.	TGTGCCTGGACCGCGGGGGGCGCTAACTATGGCTACACCTTC	CAWTAGGANYGYTF
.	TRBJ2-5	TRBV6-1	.	TGTGCCAGCAGTGAAGGGAAAGGGCTAGAGACCCAGTACTTC	CASSEGKGLETQYF
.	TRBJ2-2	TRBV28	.	TGTGCCAGCAGTCGTGGGGCTAGGAGGAACACCGGGGAGCTGTTTTTT	CASSRGARRNTGELFF
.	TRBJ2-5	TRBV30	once	TGTGCCTGGAGTACCGGGGCGGAAGAGACCCAGTACTTC	CAWSTGAEETQYF
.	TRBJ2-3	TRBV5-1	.	TGCGCCAGCAGCTTGGCCTACGCGGGTACGCAGTATTTT	CASSLAYAGTQYF
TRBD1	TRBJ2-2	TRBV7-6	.	TGTGCCAGCAGCTCCGAATGGACAGGGGTGAACACCGGGGAGCTGTTTTTT	CASSSEWTGVNTGELFF
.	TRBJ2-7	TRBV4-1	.	TGCGCCAGCGGGACAATCTACGAGCAGTACTTC	CASGTIYEQYF
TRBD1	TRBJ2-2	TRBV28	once	TGTGCCAGCAGTTTATATTCAGGGGGCACCGGGGAGCTGTTTTTT	CASSLYSGGTGELFF
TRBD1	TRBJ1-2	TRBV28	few	TGTGCCAGCAGCCCAGACAGGGGGCGCGTTTGGGGTGGCTACACCTTC	CASSPDRGRVWGGYTF
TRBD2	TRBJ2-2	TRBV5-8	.	TGTGCCAGCCCGAGGACTAGCGGCGCCGGGGAGCTGTTTTTT	CASPRTSGAGELFF
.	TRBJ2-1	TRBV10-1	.	TGCGCCAGCTGGTGGAGGGCCACCTACAATGAGCAGTTCTTC	CASWWRATYNEQFF
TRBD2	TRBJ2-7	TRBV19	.	TGTGCCAGTAGTCCATGGACTAGCGGAACCTACGAGCAGTACTTC	CASSPWTSGTYEQYF
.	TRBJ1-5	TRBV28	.	TGTGCCACCAAAAGTTATAGCAATCAGCCCCAGCATTTT	CATKSYSNQPQHF
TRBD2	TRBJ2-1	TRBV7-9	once	TGTGCCAGCAGCTTAGCGGGGGGACTAGCGGGAACCTACAATGAGCAGTTCTTC	CASSLAGGLAGTYNEQFF
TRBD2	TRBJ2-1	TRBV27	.	TGTGCCAGCAGTGCACCGACAGGAAGAGTACTAGCGGGGCCCAATGAGCAGTTCTTC	CASSAPTGRVLAGPNEQFF
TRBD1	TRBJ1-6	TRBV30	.	TGTGCCTGGGGACAGGACAATAATTCACCCCTCCACTTT	CAWGQDNNSPLHF
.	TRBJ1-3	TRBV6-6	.	TGTGCCAGCAGACAGGGAGCGGGAAACACCATATATTTT	CASRQGAGNTIYF
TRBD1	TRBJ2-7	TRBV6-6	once	TGTGCCAGCAGTTATGGAGGACAGGGGGGCGACGAGCAGTACTTC	CASSYGGQGGDEQYF
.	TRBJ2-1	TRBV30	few	TGTGCCTGGATGCGGCTAGCCACGGGGCATGAGCAGTTCTTC	CAWMRLATGHEQFF
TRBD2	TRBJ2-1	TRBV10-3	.	TGTGCCATCAGTGAGTCCGACGGGGGGAATGAGCAGTTCTTC	CAISESDGGNEQFF
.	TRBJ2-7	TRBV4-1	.	TGCGCCAGCAGCCAAGGAGGTACCGCCGAGCAGTACTTC	CASSQGGTAEQYF
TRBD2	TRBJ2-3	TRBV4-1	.	TGCGCCAGCAGCCATGGGACTAGCGGAGGGCCAACAGATACGCAGTATTTT	CASSHGTSGGPTDTQYF
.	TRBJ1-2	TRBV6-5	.	TGTGCCAGCAGCCCACAGGACTACTCTAACTATGGCTACACCTTC	CASSPQDYSNYGYTF
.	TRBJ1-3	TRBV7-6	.	TGTGCCAGCAGCTTACACAGGGCGGCAGTGGGAAACACCATATATTTT	CASSLHRAAVGNTIYF
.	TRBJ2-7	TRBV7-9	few	TGTGCCAGCAGCTACGCGGGGACCTACGAGCAGTACTTC	CASSYAGTYEQYF
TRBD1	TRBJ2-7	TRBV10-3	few	TGTGCCACGGCGACAGGGGCCTACGAGCAGTACTTC	CATATGAYEQYF
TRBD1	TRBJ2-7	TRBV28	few	TGTGCCAGCAGCTGGACCCCGGGACAGGGAGAAAGCTCCTACGAGCAGTACTTC	CASSWTPGQGESSYEQYF
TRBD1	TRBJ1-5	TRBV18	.	TGTGCCAGCTCAGCCGGGACAGGGGACCGCAATCAGCCCCAGCATTTT	CASSAGTGDRNQPQHF